The 8 T cell receptor beta chains below all came from one sample that was sequenced in a study of graft-versus-host responses after intestinal transplantation. TCRdb keeps only in-frame clones here, not all; method: immunoSEQ multiplex PCR. This sample carries 85,000 to 100,000 clones, around 90% of them seen once, and the ten largest clones take 0.15% to 0.2%. Antigens of these TCRs are unknown. The sample in question was unstimulated CD4+ T cells sorted from spleen or lymph node cells, obtained before intestinal transplant. The receptor source for this set is a human donor who received an intestinal transplant.

V gene TRBV5-4 combines with J gene TRBJ1-1, with 10 positions matching TRBD1. V shed 0 bases, J shed 4 bases, and the junction held 12 bases outside the gene matches. This CDR3 comprises 18 residues. In germline, CDR1 is SGHNT, CDR2 YYREEE (reference sequence). The CDR3 DNA reads as TGTGCCAGCAGCTTGGGGGGGGACAGGGGTTCGCCAGGCACTGAAGCTTTCTTT. Amino acids: CASSLGGDRGSPGTEAFF.

The V call is TRBV7-9, the J call TRBJ1-5, with 8 bases lining up with TRBD1. The ends lost 1 base at V and 6 bases at J; junction bases unmatched: 8. CDR1 SEHNR and CDR2 FQNEAQ come from the germline V gene (reference sequence). CDR3 length equals 16 residues. The CDR3 loop is CASSLGGQGGGQPQHF. CDR3 in DNA: TGTGCCAGCAGCTTAGGCGGACAGGGTGGCGGTCAGCCCCAGCATTTT.

The J gene is TRBJ1-1, the V gene TRBV5-1; 7 nucleotides agree with TRBD1. The CDR3 extends over 15 amino acids. With V trimmed by 3 bases and J by 4 bases, 9 bases remained unmatched. The germline CDR1 and CDR2 sequences are SGHRS and YFSETQ. CDR3 DNA sequence: TGCGCCAGCAGCTCAGACAGGGTCTCGCGCACTGAAGCTTTCTTT. Translating gives CASSSDRVSRTEAFF.

The sample holds one count of this clone. The chain employs TRBV5-4 and TRBJ2-4; TRBD2 agrees at 9 bases. The CDR3 totals 15 residues. Trimming at V came to 4 bases and at J to 0 bases, leaving 2 bases not matched to a gene. From germline, CDR1 is SGHNT and CDR2 YYREEE (reference sequence). Written as DNA, the CDR3 is TGTGCCAGCAGCCCGACTAGCGGAGCCAAAAACATTCAGTACTTC. Protein: CASSPTSGAKNIQYF.

The chain has TRBV5-1 and TRBJ2-1, with TRBD2 matching over 11 bases. Looked up from germline, CDR1 is SGHRS and CDR2 is YFSETQ. Germline trimming cut 2 bases from V and 5 bases from J; bases unmatched to any gene: 6. The CDR3 loop spans 16 amino acids. Here the CDR3 reads CASSFLTSGDNNEQFF. CDR3 coding DNA: TGCGCCAGCAGCTTTCTGACTAGCGGGGACAACAATGAGCAGTTCTTC.

J is TRBJ2-7 and V is TRBV5-1; D is undetermined. The CDR3 contains 13 residues. V gave up 2 bases and J gave up 5 bases, with 11 bases separating them. The germline gives CDR1 SGHRS, CDR2 YFSETQ. CDR3 in DNA: TGCGCCAGCAGCTTACTCGCCACGGACGAGCAGTACTTC. Its protein is CASSLLATDEQYF.

The DNA for the CDR3 is TGTGCCACCAGCTTTGGTGCAGGGATTGGTTCACCCCTCCACTTT. It translates to CATSFGAGIGSPLHF. The chain uses TRBV15 and TRBJ1-6; D is perhaps TRBD1 (5 bases). V was trimmed by 5 bases and J by 9 bases, leaving 17 bases between them. Germline CDR1 LNHNV, CDR2 YYDKDF (reference sequence). The CDR3 has 15 amino acids.

This chain joins TRBV2 and TRBJ2-7; weak D call: TRBD1 (5 bases). The CDR3 covers 12 residues. The germline gives CDR1 SNHLY, CDR2 FYNNEI. Trimming left V 6 bases short and J 1 base short, with 7 bases between. The CDR3 DNA sequence: TGTGCCAGCAGGACAGATTCCTACGAGCAGTACTTC. The encoded protein is CASRTDSYEQYF.